Shown below are 13 T cell receptor beta chains from a single sample sequenced in a study of tumor-infiltrating lymphocytes in primary liver carcinoma. The tissue used was unsorted bulk material of 20-30 mg. RNA and DNA were co-extracted from it with the AllPrep DNA/RNA mini kit. Priming with a constant-region primer yielded TCR beta cDNA from around 540 ng total RNA. A slightly modified ARM-PCR protocol with three nested multiplex PCR rounds produced these TCR beta libraries. A C-beta reverse primer and TRBV1-TRBV30 forward primers served in each of the first two PCR rounds, at 9 to 10 cycles apiece. Each CDR3 protein gets one entry after TCRdb re-called the multiplex PCR reads with MiXCR. The sample yields under 85,000 distinct CDR3 sequences, roughly 72% seen once. The sequenced material came from liver tumor tissue from sampling region 1. Subset reported: tumor region T1, superior pole. These receptors were collected from a man in his forties or fifties with primary liver carcinoma and hepatitis B virus infection.

A remark on this clonotype: At one end the junction does not follow the germline gene, possibly because of a read error. V and J are TRBV11-2 and TRBJ2-2; D perhaps matches TRBD2 (5 bases). This CDR3 spans 14 amino acids. Germline assignment: CDR1 SGHAT and CDR2 FQNNGV. The CDR3 reads CASNSSPNTGELFF. In nucleotides, the CDR3 is TGTGCCAGCAACTCTTCCCCGAACACCGGGGAGCTCTTTTTT.

As to this clonotype: A read error may produce the germline difference seen at one junction end. The V gene is TRBV5-1, the J gene TRBJ1-5, with D perhaps TRBD1 (5 bases). From germline, CDR1 is SGHRS and CDR2 YFSETQ. This CDR3 is built from 14 residues. The CDR3 spells CTSSYGDGGQPRHF. CDR3 DNA: TGCACCAGCAGCTATGGGGACGGGGGTCAGCCCCGGCATTTT. The full variable domain, in which reference TRBV5-1 and TRBJ1-5 provide the parts outside the CDR3, is KAGVTQTPRYLIKTRGQQVTLSCSPISGHRSVSWYQQTPGQGLQFLFEYFSETQRNKGNFPGRFSGRQFSNSRSEMNVSTLELGDSALYLCTSSYGDGGQPRHFGDGTRLSIL.

Comment on this clonotype: One end of the junction does not line up with germline, which may come from a read error. The chain links TRBV11-2 to TRBJ2-3; maybe TRBD2 (6 bases). This CDR3 comprises 17 residues. Germline V lookup: CDR1 SGHAT, CDR2 FQNNGV. CDR3 sequence (DNA): TGTACCAGCAGCTTAGACGGTGCGGGGTCGGGTGAAGATACGCAGTATTTT. This translates into CTSSLDGAGSGEDTQYF.

This clonotype was observed a single time. Without the conserved terminal phenylalanine or tryptophan, this CDR3 likely stems from a read error. The gene calls are TRBV14 and TRBJ1-2, with D possibly being TRBD1 (5 bases). Trimming took 3 bases from V and 3 from J, leaving 11 bases between them. Per germline, CDR1 SGHDN and CDR2 FVKESK. The CDR3 consists of 14 residues. This CDR3 reads CASSHVGGDYGYTL. In nucleotides, the CDR3 is TGTGCCAGCAGCCATGTCGGGGGTGACTATGGCTACACCTTA.

V gene TRBV29-1 combines with J gene TRBJ1-1; D unclear. The germline CDR1 and CDR2 sequences are SQVTM and ANQGSEA. This CDR3 is 16 amino acids long. Trimming removed 1 base from V and 4 bases from J, with 19 bases in between. In DNA, the CDR3 is TGCAGCGTTGAAGTTCCCAAGGGTGCTGTCGGCACTGAAGCTTTCTTT. Protein: CSVEVPKGAVGTEAFF.

This clonotype has only a few counts. This sequence may be a read error, since a much larger clone differs from it by one base. J is TRBJ2-1 and V is TRBV10-3, with D perhaps matching TRBD1 (6 bases). This CDR3 comprises 14 residues. V was pared by 2 bases and J by 6 bases, with 11 bases between. In germline, CDR1 is ENHRY, CDR2 SYGVKD. The CDR3 spells CAISEGQSLNEQFF. In DNA form, the CDR3 reads TGTGCCATCAGTGAGGGACAGAGCCTCAATGAGCAGTTCTTC.

Concerning this clonotype: The conserved closing phenylalanine or tryptophan is absent in this CDR3, likely reflecting a read error. The chain employs TRBV2 and TRBJ2-1; D unresolved. The CDR3 totals 19 residues. Germline V gene sequence: CDR1 SNHLY, CDR2 FYNNEI. The DNA for the CDR3 is TGTGCCAGCCGTGAGTCGCGGTGGAGCCCGAGAAGCTCCTACAATGAGCAGTTCATC. It is translated as CASRESRWSPRSSYNEQFI.

The rearrangement joins TRBV6-5 to TRBJ2-7; D might be TRBD1 (6 bases). This CDR3 is built from 13 residues. Germline assignment: CDR1 MNHEY and CDR2 SVGAGI. Trimming left V 6 bases short and J 13 bases short, with 22 bases between. CDR3 DNA: TGTGCCAGCAGGGGGGACACTTCCTACGAGAACTACTTC. Translation: CASRGDTSYENYF.

Regarding this clonotype: The conserved closing phenylalanine or tryptophan is absent in this CDR3, likely reflecting a read error. V usage is TRBV11-2 and J usage is TRBJ2-1; D unresolved. The end of the DNA fits TRBJ2-7 better, so the J call may be wrong. The CDR3 covers 12 residues. In germline, CDR1 is SGHAT, CDR2 FQNNGV. CDR3 amino acids: CASSLVANEQYS. For the CDR3, the DNA is TGTGCCAGCAGCTTAGTCGCGAATGAGCAGTACTCC.

This clonotype was detected many times. V usage is TRBV30 and J usage is TRBJ1-1, with D possibly being TRBD1 (5 bases). V was cut by 8 bases and J by 5 bases, with 21 bases left in between. Germline V gene sequence: CDR1 GTSNPN, CDR2 SVGIG (reference sequence). The CDR3 runs 14 residues. The DNA of the CDR3 is TGTGCCCGGACGTCTACAGGCGGACGGACTGAAGCTTTCTTT. It yields the protein CARTSTGGRTEAFF.

This clonotype has just one count. A junction boundary mismatches the germline segment, possibly from a read error. DNA of the CDR3: TGTACCAGCAATACGAGGGATTCCCGGGACGGCACAGATACGCAGTATTTT. Translated, it gives CTSNTRDSRDGTDTQYF. The chain couples TRBV6-2 or TRBV6-3 to TRBJ2-3; D possibly uses TRBD1 or TRBD2 (5 bases each). CDR1 is MNHEY and CDR2 is SVGEGT in the germline V gene. The CDR3 contains 17 residues.

This clonotype has just one count. Sequence at one end of the junction differs from germline and may be a read error. The CDR3, as DNA: TGTGCCAGCAGTCCTACTAGCGGGAACGACGAGCGGTACTTC. Its translation: CASSPTSGNDERYF. This chain uses TRBV6-5 with TRBJ2-7; TRBD2 aligns across 10 bases. The CDR3 runs to 14 residues. Germline-derived CDR1 and CDR2 are MNHEY and SVGAGI.

With regard to this clonotype: The conserved phenylalanine or tryptophan normally closing the CDR3 is absent here, so this likely arose from a read error. No DNA is shown, since the ends of the CDR3 on it are uncertain; the CDR3 is the one TCRdb lists. V gene TRBV7-9 combines with J gene TRBJ1-2; the table's D call, TRBD1, was not checked against the DNA. The CDR3 has 14 amino acids, counting both end residues. Germline CDR1 and CDR2: SEHNR and FQNEAQ (reference sequence). The CDR3 is CAISRDGLNYGYTL.